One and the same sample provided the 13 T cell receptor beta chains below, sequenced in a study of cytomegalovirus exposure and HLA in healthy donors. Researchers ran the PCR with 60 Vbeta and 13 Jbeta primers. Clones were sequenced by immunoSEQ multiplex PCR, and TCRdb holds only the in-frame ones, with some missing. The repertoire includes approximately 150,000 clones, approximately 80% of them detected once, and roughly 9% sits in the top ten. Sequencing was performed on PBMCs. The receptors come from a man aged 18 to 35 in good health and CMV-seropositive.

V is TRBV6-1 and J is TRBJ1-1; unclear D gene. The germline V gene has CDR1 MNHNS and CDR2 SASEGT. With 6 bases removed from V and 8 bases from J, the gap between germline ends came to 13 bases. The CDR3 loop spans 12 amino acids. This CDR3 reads CASRGQNREAFF. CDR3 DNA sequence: TGTGCCAGCAGGGGCCAGAACAGAGAAGCTTTCTTT.

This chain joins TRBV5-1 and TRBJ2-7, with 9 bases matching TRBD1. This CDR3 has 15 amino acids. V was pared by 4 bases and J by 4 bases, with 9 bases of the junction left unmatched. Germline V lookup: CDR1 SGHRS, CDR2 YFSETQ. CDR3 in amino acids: CASSPTGGIRYEQYF. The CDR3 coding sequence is TGCGCCAGCAGCCCAACAGGGGGCATTCGGTACGAGCAGTACTTC.

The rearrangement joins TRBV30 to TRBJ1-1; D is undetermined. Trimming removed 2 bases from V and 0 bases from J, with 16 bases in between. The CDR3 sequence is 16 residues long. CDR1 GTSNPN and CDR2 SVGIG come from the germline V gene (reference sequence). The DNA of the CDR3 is TGTGCCTGGAGTTGCGGGGATCGCGATATGAACACTGAAGCTTTCTTT. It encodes CAWSCGDRDMNTEAFF.

The CDR3 loop is CASSPPQGSEKLFF. As DNA, the CDR3 is TGTGCCAGCTCACCACCGCAGGGGAGTGAAAAACTGTTTTTT. The rearrangement joins TRBV18 to TRBJ1-4; TRBD1 is a possible D gene (6 bases). Germline CDR1 KGHSH, CDR2 LQKENI. V was trimmed by 0 bases and J by 7 bases, leaving 9 bases between them. The CDR3 consists of 14 residues. Full variable domain (missing parts from reference TRBV18 and TRBJ1-4): NAGVMQNPRHLVRRRGQEARLRCSPMKGHSHVYWYRQLPEEGLKFMVYLQKENIIDESGMPKERFSAEFPKEGPSILRIQQVVRGDSAAYFCASSPPQGSEKLFFGSGTQLSVL.

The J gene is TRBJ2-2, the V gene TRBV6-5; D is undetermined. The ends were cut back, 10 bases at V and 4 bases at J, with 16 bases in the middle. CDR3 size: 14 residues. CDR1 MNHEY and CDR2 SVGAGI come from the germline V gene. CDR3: CATTTRVITGELFF. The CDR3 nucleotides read TGTGCCACCACTACTCGAGTAATCACCGGGGAGCTGTTTTTT.

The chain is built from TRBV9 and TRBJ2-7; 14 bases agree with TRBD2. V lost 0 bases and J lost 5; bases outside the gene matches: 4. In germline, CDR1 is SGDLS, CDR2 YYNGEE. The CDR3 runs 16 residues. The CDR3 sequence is CASSVAGLAGANEQYF. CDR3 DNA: TGTGCCAGCAGCGTAGCGGGACTAGCGGGAGCTAACGAGCAGTACTTC.

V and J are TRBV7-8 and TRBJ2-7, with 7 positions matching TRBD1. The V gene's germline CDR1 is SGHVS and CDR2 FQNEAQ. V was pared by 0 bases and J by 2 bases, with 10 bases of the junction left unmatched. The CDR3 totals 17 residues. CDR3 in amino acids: CASSLAGTGTVTYEQYF. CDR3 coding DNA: TGTGCCAGCAGCTTAGCTGGAACCGGGACAGTTACCTACGAGCAGTACTTC.

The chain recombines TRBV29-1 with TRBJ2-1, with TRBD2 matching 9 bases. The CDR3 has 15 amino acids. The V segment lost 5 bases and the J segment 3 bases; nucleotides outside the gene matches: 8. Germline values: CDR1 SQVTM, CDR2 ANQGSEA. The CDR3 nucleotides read TGCAGCGTTAGGGAGCGGGAGGTTATCTACAATGAGCAGTTCTTC. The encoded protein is CSVREREVIYNEQFF.

CDR3 in DNA: TGTGCCAGCAGTGACAGCGGGGGGCTACAAGAGACCCAGTACTTC. It codes for CASSDSGGLQETQYF. V gene TRBV6-4 combines with J gene TRBJ2-5; 9 positions agree with TRBD2. V shed 2 bases and J 2 bases; nucleotides not matched to a gene: 3. The germline CDR1 and CDR2 sequences are MRHNA and SNTAGT. This CDR3 comprises 15 residues.

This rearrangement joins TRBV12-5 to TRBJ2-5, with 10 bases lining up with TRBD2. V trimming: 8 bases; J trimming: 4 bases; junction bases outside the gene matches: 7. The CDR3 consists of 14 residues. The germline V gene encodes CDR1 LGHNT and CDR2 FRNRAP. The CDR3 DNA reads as TGTGCTAGTTCCCCCAGCGGGGGGGCAGAGACCCAGTACTTC. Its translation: CASSPSGGAETQYF.

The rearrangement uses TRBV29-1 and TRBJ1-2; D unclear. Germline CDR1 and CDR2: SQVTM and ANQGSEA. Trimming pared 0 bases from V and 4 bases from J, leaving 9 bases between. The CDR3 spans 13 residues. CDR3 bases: TGCAGCGTTGAAGATCCCGCAGTCTATGGCTACACCTTC. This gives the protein CSVEDPAVYGYTF.

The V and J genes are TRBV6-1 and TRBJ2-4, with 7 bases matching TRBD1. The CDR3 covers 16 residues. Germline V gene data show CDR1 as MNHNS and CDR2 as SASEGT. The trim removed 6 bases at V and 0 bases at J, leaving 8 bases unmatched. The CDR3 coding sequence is TGTGCCAGCAGCGAACGGGACAGTCTAGCCAAAAACATTCAGTACTTC. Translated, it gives CASSERDSLAKNIQYF.

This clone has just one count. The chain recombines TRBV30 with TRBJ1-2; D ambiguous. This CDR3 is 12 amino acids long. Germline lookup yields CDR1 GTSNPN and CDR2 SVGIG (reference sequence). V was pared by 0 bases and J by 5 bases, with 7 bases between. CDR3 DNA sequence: TGTGCCTGGAGTGTAGGAGTGTATGGCTACACCTTC. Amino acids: CAWSVGVYGYTF.